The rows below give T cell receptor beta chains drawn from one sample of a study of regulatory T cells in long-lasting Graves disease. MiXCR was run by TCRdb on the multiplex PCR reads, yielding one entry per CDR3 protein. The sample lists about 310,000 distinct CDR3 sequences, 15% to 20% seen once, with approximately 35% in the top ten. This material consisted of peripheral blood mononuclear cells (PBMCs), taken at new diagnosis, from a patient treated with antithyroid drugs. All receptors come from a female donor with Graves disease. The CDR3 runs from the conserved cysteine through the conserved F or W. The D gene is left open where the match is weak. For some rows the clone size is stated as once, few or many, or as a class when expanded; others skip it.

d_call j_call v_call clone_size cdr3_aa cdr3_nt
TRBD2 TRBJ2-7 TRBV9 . CASSVDFAGEDEQYF TGTGCCAGCAGCGTAGATTTTGCGGGAGAGGACGAGCAGTACTTC
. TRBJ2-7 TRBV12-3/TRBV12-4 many CASSQSTPGRNEQYF TGTGCCAGCAGTCAGAGTACCCCGGGACGTAACGAGCAGTACTTC
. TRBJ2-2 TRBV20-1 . CSATDHNPGELFF TGCAGTGCTACGGACCACAACCCCGGGGAGCTGTTTTTT
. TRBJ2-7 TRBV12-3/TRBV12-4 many CASRRIGSYEQYF TGTGCCAGCAGACGGATAGGCTCCTACGAGCAGTACTTC
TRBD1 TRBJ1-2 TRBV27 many CASRAQGADGYTF TGTGCCAGCAGGGCACAGGGGGCCGATGGCTACACCTTC
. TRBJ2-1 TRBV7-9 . CASSPAGRDYNEQFF TGTGCCAGCAGCCCCGCCGGTAGGGATTACAATGAGCAGTTCTTC
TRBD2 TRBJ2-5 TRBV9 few CASSDIAGGPQETQYF TGTGCCAGCAGCGATATAGCGGGAGGGCCTCAAGAGACCCAGTACTTC
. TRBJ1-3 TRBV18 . CASSPCARASGNTIYF TGTGCCAGCTCACCCTGCGCGAGGGCCTCTGGAAACACCATATATTTT
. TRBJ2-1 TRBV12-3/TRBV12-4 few CASSELGNEQFF TGTGCCAGCAGTGAGTTGGGCAATGAGCAGTTCTTC
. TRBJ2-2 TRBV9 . CASSPRYGEHTGELFF TGTGCCAGCAGCCCCCGATATGGGGAGCACACCGGGGAGCTGTTTTTT
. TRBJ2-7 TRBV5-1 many CASSRSVHEQYF TGCGCCAGCAGCCGGTCGGTCCACGAGCAGTACTTC
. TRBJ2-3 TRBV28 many CASRRLGPTDTQYF TGTGCCAGCAGAAGACTAGGCCCGACAGATACGCAGTATTTT
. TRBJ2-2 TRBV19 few CASSPRAGITGELFF TGTGCCAGTAGTCCCCGTGCAGGAATCACCGGGGAGCTGTTTTTT
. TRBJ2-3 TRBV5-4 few CASSPTIYTDTQYF TGTGCCAGCAGCCCAACTATTTACACAGATACGCAGTATTTT
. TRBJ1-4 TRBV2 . CASRTGPGGEKLFF TGTGCCAGCAGAACGGGACCTGGGGGTGAAAAACTGTTTTTT
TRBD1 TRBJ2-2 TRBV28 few CASSSGQGPGELFF TGTGCCAGCAGTTCGGGACAGGGGCCCGGGGAGCTGTTTTTT
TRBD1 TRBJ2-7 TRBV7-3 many CASTSMTGKDYEQYF TGTGCCAGCACCAGCATGACAGGGAAGGACTACGAGCAGTACTTC
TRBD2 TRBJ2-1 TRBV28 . CASSPSPGTNQDEQFF TGTGCCAGCAGCCCAAGTCCTGGGACTAATCAGGATGAGCAGTTCTTC
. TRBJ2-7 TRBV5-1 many CASSFMGDEQYF TGCGCCAGCAGCTTTATGGGGGACGAGCAGTACTTC
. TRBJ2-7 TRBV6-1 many CASREIRQVTYEQYF TGTGCCAGCAGGGAGATCCGACAGGTAACCTACGAGCAGTACTTC
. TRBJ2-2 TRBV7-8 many CASSLDSRGELFF TGTGCCAGCAGCTTGGATTCTAGAGGGGAGCTGTTTTTT
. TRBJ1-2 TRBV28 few CASSMGGTANYGYTF TGTGCCAGCAGCATGGGGGGGACGGCTAACTATGGCTACACCTTC
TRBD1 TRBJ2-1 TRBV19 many CASSRGTGERNEQFF TGTGCCAGTAGTCGAGGGACAGGGGAGCGCAATGAGCAGTTCTTC
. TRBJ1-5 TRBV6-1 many CASSEGQNSNQPQHF TGTGCCAGCAGTGAAGGTCAGAATAGCAATCAGCCCCAGCATTTT
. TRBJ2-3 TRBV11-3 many CASSSPEFRIETFTDTQYF TGTGCCAGCAGCTCGCCCGAATTCCGCATAGAAACCTTCACAGATACGCAGTATTTT
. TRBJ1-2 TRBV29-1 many CSVLGSYGYTF TGCAGCGTTTTGGGGAGCTATGGCTACACCTTC
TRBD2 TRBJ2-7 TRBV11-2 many CASSSAGLAYEQYF TGTGCCAGCAGCTCAGCGGGACTAGCCTACGAGCAGTACTTC
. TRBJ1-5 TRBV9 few CASSVEAGNQPQHF TGTGCCAGCAGCGTAGAAGCTGGCAATCAGCCCCAGCATTTT
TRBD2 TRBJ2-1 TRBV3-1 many CASRTSGRWEQFF TGTGCCAGCAGAACTAGCGGGAGATGGGAGCAGTTCTTC
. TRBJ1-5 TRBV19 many CASSIGQYNQPQHF TGTGCCAGTAGTATAGGGCAGTACAATCAGCCCCAGCATTTT
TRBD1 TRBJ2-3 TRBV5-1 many CASSFPGGDTQYF TGCGCCAGCAGCTTTCCAGGGGGAGATACGCAGTATTTT
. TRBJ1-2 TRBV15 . CATSASVGSDGYGYTF TGTGCCACCAGCGCCTCGGTAGGGTCCGACGGCTATGGCTACACCTTC
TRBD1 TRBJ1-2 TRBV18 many CASSPGTDPLIDGYTF TGTGCCAGCTCACCGGGGACAGACCCCCTAATCGATGGCTACACCTTC
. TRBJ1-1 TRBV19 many CASLQGYTEAFF TGTGCCAGTTTACAGGGCTACACTGAAGCTTTCTTT
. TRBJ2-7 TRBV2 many CASSGAGTEQYF TGTGCCAGCAGTGGTGCAGGGACCGAGCAGTACTTC
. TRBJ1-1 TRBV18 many CASSPLPSEAFF TGTGCCAGCTCACCACTCCCATCTGAAGCTTTCTTT
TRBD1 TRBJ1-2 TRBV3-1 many CASSLRQGETGYTF TGTGCCAGCAGTCTCCGACAGGGGGAGACTGGCTACACCTTC
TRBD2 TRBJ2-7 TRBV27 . CASSLLAGVLYEQYF TGTGCCAGCAGTTTATTAGCGGGGGTCTTGTACGAGCAGTACTTC
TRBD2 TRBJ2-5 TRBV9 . CASSPEAGVRETQYF TGTGCCAGCAGCCCGGAAGCGGGAGTGCGGGAGACCCAGTACTTC
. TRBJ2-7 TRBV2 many CASGRDGSSYEQYF TGTGCCAGCGGAAGGGACGGGAGCTCCTACGAGCAGTACTTC
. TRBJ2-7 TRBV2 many CASSDGGGSYEQYF TGTGCCAGCAGTGATGGCGGAGGGTCCTACGAGCAGTACTTC
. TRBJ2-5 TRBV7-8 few CASSLVSSDPGTQETQYF TGTGCCAGCAGCTTAGTTTCGAGTGATCCAGGGACTCAAGAGACCCAGTACTTC